The following is a T cell receptor (beta chain) sequence with its context. Antigen unknown. TCRdb's table, derived via immunoSEQ multiplex PCR, lists solely in-frame clones and lacks some. The sample includes about 350,000 clones, around 84% of them seen just once. The data stem from a study of Ad26.COV2.S vaccination and SARS-CoV-2 variants. Treatment denoted: 19 received Ad26.COV2.S at low or high dose, single or two shots; 5 received placebo; per-sample allocation not given. Specimens were obtained on day 63 following the first vaccine or placebo injection. The germline V and J ends were trimmed by 5 bases and 5 bases, with 12 bases remaining between them. Per germline, CDR1 MNHNS and CDR2 SASEGT. The CDR3 consists of 14 residues. Whole-study findings and limits: Researchers reported similar non-spike TCR breadth in vaccine and placebo recipients.

The chain joins TRBV6-1 to TRBJ1-4; TRBD1 is a possible D gene (5 bases). The sequences come from peripheral blood, collected in a trial of Ad26.COV2.S vaccine versus placebo. The receptor's source is a person between 18 and 65 years old who received the Ad26.COV2.S COVID-19 vaccine or a placebo. Written as DNA, the CDR3 is TGTGCCAGCAGTTGGCCGGGGGGAAATGAAAAACTGTTTTTT. Translated: CASSWPGGNEKLFF.